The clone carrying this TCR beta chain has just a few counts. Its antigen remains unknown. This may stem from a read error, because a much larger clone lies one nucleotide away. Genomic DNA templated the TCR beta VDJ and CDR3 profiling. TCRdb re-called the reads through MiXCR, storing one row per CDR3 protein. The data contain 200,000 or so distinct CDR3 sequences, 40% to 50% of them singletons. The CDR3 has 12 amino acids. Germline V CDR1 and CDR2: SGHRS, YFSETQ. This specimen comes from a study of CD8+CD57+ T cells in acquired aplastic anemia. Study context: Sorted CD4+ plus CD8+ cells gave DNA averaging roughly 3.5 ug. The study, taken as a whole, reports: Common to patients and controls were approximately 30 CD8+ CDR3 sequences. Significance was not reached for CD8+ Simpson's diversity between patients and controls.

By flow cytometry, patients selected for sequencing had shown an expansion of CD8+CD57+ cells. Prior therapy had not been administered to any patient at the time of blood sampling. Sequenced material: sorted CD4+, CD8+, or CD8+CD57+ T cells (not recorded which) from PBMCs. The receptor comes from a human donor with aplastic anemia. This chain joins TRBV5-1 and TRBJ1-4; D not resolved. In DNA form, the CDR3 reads TGCGCCGGCAGCTTTGCTAATGAAAAACTGTTTTTT. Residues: CAGSFANEKLFF.